The source of this T cell receptor beta chain is a study of blood T cells in healthy people across ages (dated by TCRdb to between 2015 and 2017). About the investigation overall: Template switching captured roughly one uniquely barcoded TCR beta cDNA molecule per two T cells in model experiments. The study analyzed two additional independent replicas of 1 million unique cDNA reads from the same blood draw for two donors, one aged 18 to 29 and one aged 80 or older. Age-related changes in TCR beta repertoire diversity were measured in the study by deep sequencing normalized with unique cDNA molecular identifiers. The donors were divided into four age groups: young (average approximately 15 years), middle-aged (under 40), aged (approximately 62) and long-lived (about 84). Donors of different ages were randomly distributed across sequencing lanes to avoid experimental bias.

Systemically healthy Caucasian individuals from Russia, 39 in total and aged about 6 to 100 years, were included as donors. Each donor gave ten milliliters of peripheral blood, collected into EDTA-treated Vacutainer tubes. PBMCs were isolated by Ficoll-Paque density-gradient centrifugation, with at least 6 million obtained per sample. Total RNA, at least 5 micrograms per sample, was extracted from PBMCs with Trizol reagent. For every donor, flow cytometry on a PBMC aliquot measured the percentage of naive CD45RAhigh/CD27high T cells. Beyond this particular receptor, the publication reports: Bulk unsorted PBMC profiling prevented conclusive comparison of naive and antigen-experienced compartments. Observed TCR beta diversity per million T cells fell roughly linearly with age, and a significant reduction was already apparent by age around 40. Estimates of total diversity based on one million sequenced T cells were regarded as lower bounds and as underestimates. The percentage of naive T cells measured by flow cytometry correlated strongly with observed TCR beta diversity. Because donor CMV infection status was unknown, age-related changes in expanded clonotypes were potentially confounded. The long-lived group showed more naive CD4+ T cells, fewer expanded clones and increased TCR diversity than the aged group, suggesting age selection.

Receptor amplification or capture employed 5' RACE. The instrument given in TCRdb is Illumina HiSeq 2500. The second PCR ran for about 7 to 11 cycles and used a J-beta primer mix along with a sample-barcoded 5' primer. A template-switch 5' adaptor carrying 12 random nucleotides introduced a unique molecular identifier onto each TCR beta cDNA molecule. Each sample yielded at least 2.5 million CDR3-containing paired-end reads. The Mint cDNA synthesis kit, primed by a TRBC-specific oligonucleotide, was used to synthesize first-strand cDNA from all RNA. All cDNA was treated with uracil-DNA glycosylase and then went through a first 18-cycle PCR with the universal primers M1SS and BC2_uni_R. As for the authors' bioinformatics: Each sample was normalized by randomly selecting 1 million high-quality reads, each carrying a distinct molecular identifier. Instead of being binned into consensus sequences, reads that shared molecular identifiers were thrown out. MiTCR, with a Q25 quality threshold and the strictest error-elimination algorithm, was used for CDR3 identification, clonotype clustering and error correction. A nonparametric unseen species model with Euler transformation was used to estimate lower-bound total TCR beta diversity. The public reads were quality trimmed at Q25 with fastp and then assembled into clones with MiXCR by TCRdb, keeping productive beta chains. Identical CDR3 proteins give one entry, which carries the most common genes and DNA. The authors' filters were not applied to this entry. This sample is represented by over 500,000 distinct CDR3 sequences; 45% to 60% of them were singletons. Of the sample, about 13% is held by the ten largest clones.

Counted from cysteine to phenylalanine, this CDR3 has 17 amino acids. Solely the CDR3 DNA is kept, with 51 bases framed from the first base. Relative to germline, V is missing 5 bases and J is missing 7 bases, with 20 bases of the junction outside any gene match. CDR1 and CDR2 were assigned from the germline V gene as SGHTA and FQGNSA. To note about this clonotype: Its recognized antigen is unknown. Qualities for individual bases were not recorded, and no much larger clone is one base off.

The sequenced sample was blood. The sequence is built from TRBV7-2 and TRBJ2-7, with 7 bases matching TRBD1. This TCR was sampled from an elderly woman in good health. In nucleotide form, the sequence is TGTGCCAGCAGCCTAAAACCAGACAGGGTGGTTGGCAATGAGCAGTACTTC. Translated, this is CASSLKPDRVVGNEQYF. Full variable domain (CDR3 extended with the reference TRBV7-2 and TRBJ2-7 proteins): GAGVSQSPSNKVTEKGKDVELRCDPISGHTALYWYRQSLGQGLEFLIYFQGNSAPDKSGLPSDRFSAERTGGSVSTLTIQRTQQEDSAVYLCASSLKPDRVVGNEQYFGPGTRLTVT.